One and the same sample provided the 21 T cell receptor beta chains below, sequenced in a study of low-dose radiotherapy and immunotherapy resistance in tumors. Time point given: after trial treatment. Treatment of the sample: LDRT plus nivolumab, ipilimumab, low-dose cyclophosphamide and aspirin (RACIN trial). Priming of first-strand cDNA relied on TRAV- and TRBV-specific primers (covering alpha and beta chains). TCRs were amplified for approximately 21 PCR cycles with a constant-region primer and V-primer adapter. One entry per CDR3 protein, called by TCRdb with MiXCR from the reads. This table holds about 30,000 distinct CDR3 sequences, less than 65% found once. Sequenced here: PBMCs, sampled after low-dose radiotherapy plus immunotherapy. The receptor source for this set is a male donor with gallbladder cancer.

This chain links TRBV6-1 with TRBJ2-1; D is unclear. The germline V and J ends were trimmed by 5 bases and 6 bases, with 11 bases remaining between them. Germline V CDR1 and CDR2: MNHNS, SASEGT. The CDR3 extends over 13 amino acids. DNA of the CDR3: TGTGCCAGCAGTTACTCAAGAAGCAATGAGCAGTTCTTC. This codes for CASSYSRSNEQFF.

As to this clonotype: A far more abundant clone sits one base away, making this likely a read error. This chain joins TRBV3-1 and TRBJ2-4; 10 nucleotides line up with TRBD2. The V gene's germline CDR1 is LGHDT and CDR2 YNNKEL (reference sequence). V lost 0 bases, J lost 13 bases, and 15 bases stayed unmatched. The CDR3 totals 17 residues. CDR3 loop: CASSQEGLAGGINEQYF. In DNA, the CDR3 is TGTGCCAGCAGCCAAGAGGGGTTAGCGGGGGGAATCAATGAGCAGTACTTC.

The rearrangement uses TRBV7-3 and TRBJ2-2, with a possible D match to TRBD2 (5 bases). Germline V gene data show CDR1 as SGHTA and CDR2 as FQGTGA. The V end was cut by 0 bases, the J end by 2 bases, with 10 bases between. CDR3 length equals 16 residues. The CDR3 bases are TGTGCCAGCAGCTTAACGAGGGTGTCTAACACCGGGGAGCTGTTTTTT. Its protein product is CASSLTRVSNTGELFF.

J is TRBJ1-5 and V is TRBV5-6; a weak D match, TRBD1 (5 bases). Per germline, CDR1 SGHDT and CDR2 YYEEEE. The CDR3 contains 13 residues. V was cut by 10 bases and J by 3 bases, with 14 bases left in between. CDR3 region: CAPQGLPNQPQHF. DNA for the CDR3: TGTGCCCCCCAGGGCCTCCCCAATCAGCCCCAGCATTTT. Variable domain in full (rest from reference TRBV5-6 and TRBJ1-5): DAGVTQSPTHLIKTRGQQVTLRCSPKSGHDTVSWYQQALGQGPQFIFQYYEEEERQRGNFPDRFSGHQFPNYSSELNVNALLLGDSALYLCAPQGLPNQPQHFGDGTRLSIL.

This clonotype was detected ten times or more. V and J are TRBV7-2 and TRBJ2-2; perhaps TRBD2 as D (6 bases). The V end lost 5 bases, the J end lost 6 bases, and 16 bases lay between the germline ends. The germline V gene encodes CDR1 SGHTA and CDR2 FQGNSA. The CDR3 contains 15 residues. The CDR3 DNA is TGTGCCAGCAGCACCGGACTAAGAGGGGCCGGGGAGCTGTTTTTT. Encoded protein: CASSTGLRGAGELFF.

The V call is TRBV6-6, the J call TRBJ2-1; D is possibly TRBD1 (6 bases). V was pared by 5 bases and J by 3 bases, with 14 bases between. Germline CDR1 MNHNY, CDR2 SVGAGI (reference sequence). This CDR3 spans 15 amino acids. CDR3 protein: CASSEAGQSYNEQFF. Here the CDR3 DNA reads TGTGCCAGCAGTGAAGCTGGACAGAGCTACAATGAGCAGTTCTTC.

This clonotype is medium-sized by share. The genes are TRBV2 and TRBJ2-1; D call uncertain. CDR1 and CDR2 (germline): SNHLY, FYNNEI. With 3 bases removed from V and 2 bases from J, the gap between germline ends came to 14 bases. This CDR3 region has 16 residues. The CDR3 DNA is TGTGCCAGCAGTGAGGCACGACCCCCAACCTACAATGAGCAGTTCTTC. It translates to CASSEARPPTYNEQFF.

In regard to this clonotype: A clone one base away is much larger, so this may be a read error. This chain joins TRBV7-9 and TRBJ2-1, with D uncertain. The CDR3 has 12 amino acids. Trimming cost V 8 bases and J 5 bases, with 10 bases left between them. Looked up from germline, CDR1 is SEHNR and CDR2 is FQNEAQ (reference sequence). The CDR3 loop reads CASGALHNEQFF. DNA of the CDR3: TGTGCCAGCGGCGCCTTGCACAATGAGCAGTTCTTC.

Relative to its sample, this clonotype is medium-sized. J is TRBJ2-2 and V is TRBV6-6; D gene unclear. The length of the CDR3 is 12 residues. The germline V gene has CDR1 MNHNY and CDR2 SVGAGI (reference sequence). Trimming took 4 bases from V and 7 from J, leaving 7 bases between them. The CDR3 DNA sequence: TGTGCCAGCAGTTCCCTGTTCGGGGAGCTGTTTTTT. Amino acids: CASSSLFGELFF.

The V and J genes are TRBV5-1 and TRBJ1-1; D is unclear. CDR1 and CDR2 from the germline V gene are SGHRS and YFSETQ. The CDR3 is made up of 16 amino acids. V dropped 4 bases and J dropped 1 base, with 17 bases sitting between them. Written as DNA, the CDR3 is TGCGCCAGCAGCAGTGGACCGTCTAACACGAACACTGAAGCTTTCTTT. It encodes CASSSGPSNTNTEAFF.

This clonotype occurred a few times. This chain uses TRBV5-1 with TRBJ1-4; D is perhaps TRBD1 (5 bases). Trimming left V 3 bases short and J 2 bases short, with 11 bases between. The CDR3 sequence is 15 residues long. Germline V CDR1 and CDR2: SGHRS, YFSETQ. The CDR3 loop reads CASSSGYTTNEKLFF. Here the CDR3 DNA reads TGCGCCAGCAGCTCAGGGTATACGACTAATGAAAAACTGTTTTTT.

This clonotype occurred a few times. This likely came from a read error, as a far larger clone is one base away. The chain couples TRBV5-1 to TRBJ2-7, with D unclear. This CDR3 is built from 11 residues. Germline CDR1 reads SGHRS; CDR2 reads YFSETQ. V lost 1 base and J 7 bases, leaving 6 bases between the germline ends. The CDR3 DNA sequence: TGCGCCAGCAGCTTGAGCAGTGAGCAGTACTTC. As protein: CASSLSSEQYF.

About this clonotype: An end of the junction differs from the germline gene, which may be a read error. The CDR3 coding sequence is TGTGCCATCAGTGGGGGGACAGACTCCTACGAGCAGTACTTC. It yields the protein CAISGGTDSYEQYF. The rearrangement links TRBV6-1 to TRBJ2-7; D may be TRBD1 (7 bases). The germline CDR1 and CDR2 sequences are MNHNS and SASEGT. This CDR3 region has 14 residues.

The chain has TRBV7-2 and TRBJ2-4, with a weak D call TRBD1 (6 bases). V was cut by 7 bases and J by 3 bases, with 19 bases left in between. CDR1 is SGHTA and CDR2 is FQGNSA in the germline V gene. The CDR3 is 16 residues long. The chain's CDR3 is CASTRRGGSGKNIQYF. In DNA form, the CDR3 reads TGTGCCAGCACCCGACGAGGGGGATCGGGCAAAAACATTCAGTACTTC.

This chain joins TRBV3-1 and TRBJ2-3, with 8 positions matching TRBD2. Per germline, CDR1 LGHDT and CDR2 YNNKEL (reference sequence). With 0 bases clipped from V and 1 base from J, the junction kept 9 bases outside the gene matches. This CDR3 spans 18 amino acids. The CDR3 nucleotides are TGTGCCAGCAGCCAAGATCCGGGGGGGGGCCTCCGCACAGATACGCAGTATTTT. Encoded protein: CASSQDPGGGLRTDTQYF.

CDR3 loop: CAISWTSRTETQYF. The CDR3 region has the DNA TGTGCCATCTCTTGGACCTCCCGGACGGAGACCCAGTACTTC. The chain combines TRBV10-3 with TRBJ2-5, with no clear D. Looked up from germline, CDR1 is ENHRY and CDR2 is SYGVKD. Trimming stripped 8 bases from V and 5 bases from J, with 18 bases between. There are 14 residues in the CDR3.

The table lists this clonotype with many counts. The rearrangement links TRBV30 to TRBJ2-7; 9 nucleotides line up with TRBD1. CDR3 length: 13 amino acids. Germline CDR1 reads GTSNPN; CDR2 reads SVGIG (reference sequence). The V segment lost 2 bases and the J segment 3 bases; nucleotides outside the gene matches: 2. CDR3: CAWSWDRVYEQYF. In DNA, the CDR3 is TGTGCCTGGAGTTGGGACAGGGTCTACGAGCAGTACTTC. The entire variable domain, with the rest obtained from reference TRBV30 and TRBJ2-7, is as follows: SQTIHQWPATLVQPVGSPLSLECTVEGTSNPNLYWYRQAAGRGLQLLFYSVGIGQISSEVPQNLSASRPQDRQFILSSKKLLLSDSGFYLCAWSWDRVYEQYFGPGTRLTVT.

This clonotype was detected many times. The J gene is TRBJ2-7, the V gene TRBV6-5, with TRBD1 identical over 9 bases. Germline CDR1 MNHEY, CDR2 SVGAGI. The CDR3 has 13 amino acids. The V segment lost 6 bases and the J segment 3 bases; nucleotides outside the gene matches: 3. The CDR3 coding sequence is TGTGCCAGCAGGGGGACAGGGAACTACGAGCAGTACTTC. Translating it yields CASRGTGNYEQYF.

This clonotype was picked up many times. The genes are TRBV7-9 and TRBJ2-7, with no clear D. V lost 1 base and J 6 bases, leaving 13 bases between the germline ends. Looked up from germline, CDR1 is SEHNR and CDR2 is FQNEAQ (reference sequence). CDR3 size: 14 residues. The CDR3 nucleotides read TGTGCCAGCAGCTTAGTCTCCCGGGCCATCGAGCAGTACTTC. Translating it yields CASSLVSRAIEQYF. Supplemented by reference TRBV7-9 and TRBJ2-7, the full variable domain reads DTGVSQNPRHKITKRGQNVTFRCDPISEHNRLYWYRQTLGQGPEFLTYFQNEAQLEKSRLLSDRFSAERPKGSFSTLEIQRTEQGDSAMYLCASSLVSRAIEQYFGPGTRLTVT.

The J gene is TRBJ2-7, the V gene TRBV12-3 or TRBV12-4, with TRBD2 matching over 7 bases. V was clipped by 3 bases and J by 2 bases; unmatched bases: 4. CDR3 size: 14 residues. The CDR3 nucleotides read TGTGCCAGCAGTTTTCGACGGGAGGCCTACGAGCAGTACTTC. This translates into CASSFRREAYEQYF.

This clonotype is classed as medium-sized. The chain carries TRBV5-4 and TRBJ2-3; D might be TRBD2 (6 bases). CDR3 size: 15 residues. V was clipped by 5 bases and J by 5 bases, with 18 bases between them. Per germline, CDR1 SGHNT and CDR2 YYREEE (reference sequence). The CDR3 spells CASSSLWAGGDTQYF. The CDR3 region has the DNA TGTGCCAGCAGTTCTCTTTGGGCCGGGGGAGATACGCAGTATTTT.